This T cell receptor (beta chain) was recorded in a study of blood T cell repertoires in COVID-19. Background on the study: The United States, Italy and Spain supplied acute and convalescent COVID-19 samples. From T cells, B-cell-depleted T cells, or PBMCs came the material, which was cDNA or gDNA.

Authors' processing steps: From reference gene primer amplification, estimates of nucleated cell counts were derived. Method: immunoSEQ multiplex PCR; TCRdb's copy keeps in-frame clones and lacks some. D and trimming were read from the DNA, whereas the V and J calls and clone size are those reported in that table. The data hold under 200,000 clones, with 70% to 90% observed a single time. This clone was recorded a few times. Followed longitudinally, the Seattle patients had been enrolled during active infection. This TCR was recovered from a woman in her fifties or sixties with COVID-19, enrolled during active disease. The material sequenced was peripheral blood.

The CDR3 region is CASSRQDSGTGNTIYF. For the CDR3, the DNA is TGTGCCAGCAGTCGACAGGACTCGGGGACTGGAAACACCATATATTTT. This sequence joins TRBV6-6 and TRBJ1-3; D might be TRBD1 (6 bases). Trimming took off 5 bases at V and 2 bases at J, with 16 bases between the two ends. The CDR3 extends over 16 amino acids. The germline gives CDR1 MNHNY, CDR2 SVGAGI (reference sequence).